This T cell receptor (beta chain) was recorded in a study of blood T cell repertoires in COVID-19. Measured with immunoSEQ multiplex PCR; TCRdb has only the in-frame clones, and not every one. Among 200,000 to 250,000 clones listed, around 80% were seen once. This CDR3 spans 15 amino acids. V was shortened by 0 bases and J by 4 bases, with 13 bases between the two germline ends. Germline CDR1 is LGHNA and CDR2 is YNFKEQ. This sequence was found in a human donor in a cohort sampled during active COVID-19. The J gene is TRBJ2-7, the V gene TRBV4-2; a weak D match, TRBD1 (6 bases). What was sequenced was peripheral blood. CDR3 nucleotides: TGTGCCAGCAGCCAAGAAGAGGGGGTTTCATACGAGCAGTACTTC. Encoded protein: CASSQEEGVSYEQYF.